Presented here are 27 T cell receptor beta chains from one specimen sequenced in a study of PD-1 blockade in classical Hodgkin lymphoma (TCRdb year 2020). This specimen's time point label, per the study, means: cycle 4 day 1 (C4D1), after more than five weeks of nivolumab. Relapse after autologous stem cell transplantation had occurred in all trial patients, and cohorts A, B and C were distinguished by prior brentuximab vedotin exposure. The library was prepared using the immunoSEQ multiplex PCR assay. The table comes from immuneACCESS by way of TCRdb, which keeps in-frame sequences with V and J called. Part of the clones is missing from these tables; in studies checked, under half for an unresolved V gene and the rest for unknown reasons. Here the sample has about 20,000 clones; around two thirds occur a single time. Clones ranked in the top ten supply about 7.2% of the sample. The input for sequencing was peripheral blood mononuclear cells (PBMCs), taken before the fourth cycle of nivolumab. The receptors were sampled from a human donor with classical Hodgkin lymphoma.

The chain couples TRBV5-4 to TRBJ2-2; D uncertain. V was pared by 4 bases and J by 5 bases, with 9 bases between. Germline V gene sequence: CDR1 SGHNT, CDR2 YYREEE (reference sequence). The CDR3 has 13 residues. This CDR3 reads CASSTDGTGELFF. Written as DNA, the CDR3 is TGTGCCAGCAGCACGGATGGGACCGGGGAGCTGTTTTTT.

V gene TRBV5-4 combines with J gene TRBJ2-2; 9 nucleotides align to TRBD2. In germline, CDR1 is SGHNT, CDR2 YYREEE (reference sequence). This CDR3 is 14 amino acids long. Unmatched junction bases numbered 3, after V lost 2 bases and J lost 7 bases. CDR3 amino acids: CASSLAGGIGELFF. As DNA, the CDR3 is TGTGCCAGCAGCTTAGCGGGAGGCATCGGGGAGCTGTTTTTT.

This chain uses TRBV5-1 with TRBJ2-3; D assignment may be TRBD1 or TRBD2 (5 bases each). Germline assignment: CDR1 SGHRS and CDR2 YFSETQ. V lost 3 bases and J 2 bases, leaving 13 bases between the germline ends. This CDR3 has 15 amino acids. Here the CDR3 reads CASSSSGADTDTQYF. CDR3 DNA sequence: TGCGCCAGCAGCTCGTCCGGGGCCGACACAGATACGCAGTATTTT. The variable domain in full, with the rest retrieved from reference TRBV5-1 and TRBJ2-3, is KAGVTQTPRYLIKTRGQQVTLSCSPISGHRSVSWYQQTPGQGLQFLFEYFSETQRNKGNFPGRFSGRQFSNSRSEMNVSTLELGDSALYLCASSSSGADTDTQYFGPGTRLTVL.

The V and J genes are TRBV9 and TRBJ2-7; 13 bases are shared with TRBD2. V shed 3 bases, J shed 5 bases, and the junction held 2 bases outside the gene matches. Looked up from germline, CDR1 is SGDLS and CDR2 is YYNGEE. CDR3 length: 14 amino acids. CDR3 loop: CASSGGLAGNEQYF. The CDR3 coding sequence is TGTGCCAGCAGCGGGGGACTAGCGGGGAACGAGCAGTACTTC.

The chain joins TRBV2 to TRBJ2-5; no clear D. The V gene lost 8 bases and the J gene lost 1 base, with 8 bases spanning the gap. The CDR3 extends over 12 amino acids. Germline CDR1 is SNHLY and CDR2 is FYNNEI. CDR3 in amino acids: CASSALQETQYF. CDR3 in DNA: TGTGCCAGCTCGGCGCTCCAAGAGACCCAGTACTTC.

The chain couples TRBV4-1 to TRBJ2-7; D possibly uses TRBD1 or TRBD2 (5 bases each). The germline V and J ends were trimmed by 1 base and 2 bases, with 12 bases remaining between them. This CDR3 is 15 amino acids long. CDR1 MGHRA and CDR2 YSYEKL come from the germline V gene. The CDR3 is CASSQVGTSTYEQYF. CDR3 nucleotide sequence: TGCGCCAGCAGCCAAGTGGGGACCTCTACCTACGAGCAGTACTTC.

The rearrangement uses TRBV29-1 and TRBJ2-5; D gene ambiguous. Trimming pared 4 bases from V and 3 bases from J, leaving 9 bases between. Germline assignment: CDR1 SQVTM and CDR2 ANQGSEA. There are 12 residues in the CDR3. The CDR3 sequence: CSVVKGEETQYF. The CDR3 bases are TGCAGCGTTGTAAAGGGCGAAGAGACCCAGTACTTC.

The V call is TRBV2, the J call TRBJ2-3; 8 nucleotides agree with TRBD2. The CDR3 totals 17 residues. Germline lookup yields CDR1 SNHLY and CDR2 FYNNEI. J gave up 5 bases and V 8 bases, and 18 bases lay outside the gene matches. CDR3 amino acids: CASSGFVFMREEDTQYF. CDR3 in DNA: TGTGCCAGCTCGGGGTTTGTCTTCATGCGGGAGGAAGATACGCAGTATTTT.

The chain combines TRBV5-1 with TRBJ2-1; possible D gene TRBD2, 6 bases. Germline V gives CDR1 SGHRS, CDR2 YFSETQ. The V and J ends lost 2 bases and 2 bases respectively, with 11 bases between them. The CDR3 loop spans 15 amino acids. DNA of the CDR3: TGCGCCAGCAGCTTCGGGCGGGGCCCCTACAATGAGCAGTTCTTC. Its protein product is CASSFGRGPYNEQFF.

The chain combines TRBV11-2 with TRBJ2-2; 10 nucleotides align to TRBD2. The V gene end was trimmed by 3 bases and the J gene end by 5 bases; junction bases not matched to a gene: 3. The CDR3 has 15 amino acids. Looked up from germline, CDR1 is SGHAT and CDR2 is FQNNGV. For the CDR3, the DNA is TGTGCCAGCAGCTTTCTAGCGGGAGATACCGGGGAGCTGTTTTTT. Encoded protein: CASSFLAGDTGELFF.

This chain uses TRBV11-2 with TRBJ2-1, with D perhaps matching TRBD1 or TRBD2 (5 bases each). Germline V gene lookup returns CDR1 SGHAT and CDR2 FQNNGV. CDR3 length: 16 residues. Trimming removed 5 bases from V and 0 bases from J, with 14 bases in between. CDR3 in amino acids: CASSPAEGSSYNEQFF. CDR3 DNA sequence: TGTGCCAGCAGCCCCGCCGAGGGGAGCTCCTACAATGAGCAGTTCTTC.

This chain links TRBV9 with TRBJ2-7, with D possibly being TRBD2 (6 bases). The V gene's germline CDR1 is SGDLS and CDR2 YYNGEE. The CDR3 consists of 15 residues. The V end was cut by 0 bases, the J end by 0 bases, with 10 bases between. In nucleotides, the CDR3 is TGTGCCAGCAGCGTAGCGGGTAGCGGCTCCTACGAGCAGTACTTC. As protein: CASSVAGSGSYEQYF.

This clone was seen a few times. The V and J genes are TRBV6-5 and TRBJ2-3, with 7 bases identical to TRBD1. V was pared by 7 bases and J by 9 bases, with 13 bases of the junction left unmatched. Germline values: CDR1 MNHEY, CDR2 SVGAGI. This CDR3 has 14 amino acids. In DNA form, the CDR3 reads TGTGCCAGCACTACCGTGGGACAGAAGGGGACGCAGTATTTT. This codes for CASTTVGQKGTQYF.

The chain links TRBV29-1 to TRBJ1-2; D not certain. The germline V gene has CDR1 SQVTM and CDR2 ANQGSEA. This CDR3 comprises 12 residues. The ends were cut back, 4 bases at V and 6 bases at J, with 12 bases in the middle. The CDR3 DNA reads TGCAGCGTTGTGGCGCTCGGGGATGGCTACACCTTC. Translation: CSVVALGDGYTF.

CDR3 residues: CASSLTSETYNEQFF. CDR3 nucleotides: TGCGCCAGCAGCTTAACCAGCGAGACTTACAATGAGCAGTTCTTC. The V and J genes are TRBV5-1 and TRBJ2-1; no clear D gene. Trimming cost V 2 bases and J 4 bases, with 13 bases left between them. The CDR3 has 15 residues. Germline CDR1 is SGHRS and CDR2 is YFSETQ.

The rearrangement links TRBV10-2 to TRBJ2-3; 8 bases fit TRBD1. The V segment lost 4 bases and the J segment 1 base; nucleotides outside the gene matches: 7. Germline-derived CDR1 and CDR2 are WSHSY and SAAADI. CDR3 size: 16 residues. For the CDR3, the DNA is TGCGCCAGCAGTGGCCGGGACAGGTGGGGCACAGATACGCAGTATTTT. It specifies CASSGRDRWGTDTQYF.

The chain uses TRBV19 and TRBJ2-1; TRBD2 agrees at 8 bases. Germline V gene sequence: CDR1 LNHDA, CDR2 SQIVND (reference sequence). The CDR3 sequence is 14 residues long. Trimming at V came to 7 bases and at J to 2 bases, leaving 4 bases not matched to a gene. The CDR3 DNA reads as TGTGCCAGTAAGTTTAGCGGGGCCTACAATGAGCAGTTCTTC. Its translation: CASKFSGAYNEQFF.

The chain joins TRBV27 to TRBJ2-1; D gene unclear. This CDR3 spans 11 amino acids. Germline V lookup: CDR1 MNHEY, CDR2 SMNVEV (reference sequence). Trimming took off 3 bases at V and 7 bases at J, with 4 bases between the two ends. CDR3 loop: CASSFRNEQFF. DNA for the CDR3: TGTGCCAGCAGTTTCAGGAATGAGCAGTTCTTC.

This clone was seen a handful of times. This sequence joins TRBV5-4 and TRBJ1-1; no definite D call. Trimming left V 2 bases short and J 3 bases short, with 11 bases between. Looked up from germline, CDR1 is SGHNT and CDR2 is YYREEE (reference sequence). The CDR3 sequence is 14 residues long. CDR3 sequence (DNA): TGTGCCAGCAGCTTTAATGGTGAGGACACTGAAGCTTTCTTT. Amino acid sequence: CASSFNGEDTEAFF. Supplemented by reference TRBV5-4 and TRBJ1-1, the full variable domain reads ETGVTQSPTHLIKTRGQQVTLRCSSQSGHNTVSWYQQALGQGPQFIFQYYREEENGRGNFPPRFSGLQFPNYSSELNVNALELDDSALYLCASSFNGEDTEAFFGQGTRLTVV.

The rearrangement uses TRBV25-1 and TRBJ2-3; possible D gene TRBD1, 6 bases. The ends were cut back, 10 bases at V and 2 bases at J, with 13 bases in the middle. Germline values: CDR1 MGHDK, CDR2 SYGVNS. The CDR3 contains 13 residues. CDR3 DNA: TGTGCCACCACGGACAGTTTCACAGATACGCAGTATTTT. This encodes CATTDSFTDTQYF.

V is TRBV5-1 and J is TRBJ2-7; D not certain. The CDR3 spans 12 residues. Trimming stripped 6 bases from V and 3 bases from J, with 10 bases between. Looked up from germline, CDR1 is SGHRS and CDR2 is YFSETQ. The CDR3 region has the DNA TGCGCCAGCAATTCTCAGGACTACGAGCAGTACTTC. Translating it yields CASNSQDYEQYF.

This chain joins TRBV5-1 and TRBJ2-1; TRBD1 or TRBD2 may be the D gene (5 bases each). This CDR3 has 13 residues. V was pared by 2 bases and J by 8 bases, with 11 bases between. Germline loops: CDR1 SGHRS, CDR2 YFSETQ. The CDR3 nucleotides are TGCGCCAGCAGCTTTAGGGGAGTAGATGAGCAGTTCTTC. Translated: CASSFRGVDEQFF.

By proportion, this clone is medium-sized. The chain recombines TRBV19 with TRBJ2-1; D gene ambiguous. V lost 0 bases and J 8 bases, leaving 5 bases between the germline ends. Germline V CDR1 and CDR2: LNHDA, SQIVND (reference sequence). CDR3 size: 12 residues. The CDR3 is CASSIDFHEQFF. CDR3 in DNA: TGTGCCAGTAGTATAGATTTCCATGAGCAGTTCTTC.

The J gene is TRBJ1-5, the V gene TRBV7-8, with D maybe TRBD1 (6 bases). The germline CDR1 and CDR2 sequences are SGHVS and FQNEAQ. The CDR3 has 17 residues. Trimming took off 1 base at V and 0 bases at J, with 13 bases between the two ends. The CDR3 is CASSLGGAFYSNQPQHF. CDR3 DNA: TGTGCCAGCAGCTTAGGGGGGGCATTCTATAGCAATCAGCCCCAGCATTTT.

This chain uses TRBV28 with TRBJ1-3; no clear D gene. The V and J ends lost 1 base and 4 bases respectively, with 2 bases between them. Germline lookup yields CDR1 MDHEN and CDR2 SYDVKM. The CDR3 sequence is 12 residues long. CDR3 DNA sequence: TGTGCCAGCAGTTTATACGGAAACACCATATATTTT. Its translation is CASSLYGNTIYF.

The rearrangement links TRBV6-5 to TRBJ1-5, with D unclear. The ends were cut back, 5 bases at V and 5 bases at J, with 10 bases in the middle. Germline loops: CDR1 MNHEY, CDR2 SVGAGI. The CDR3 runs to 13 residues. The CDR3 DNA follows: TGTGCCAGCAGTGTGTCAGACCATCAGCCCCAGCATTTT. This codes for CASSVSDHQPQHF.

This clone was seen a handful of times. As DNA, the CDR3 is TGTGCCAGCAGCTTGCCGACTAGCGGGAACAATGAGCAGTTCTTC. As protein: CASSLPTSGNNEQFF. The V gene is TRBV5-4, the J gene TRBJ2-1, with 11 bases matching TRBD2. This CDR3 is 15 amino acids long. The V and J ends lost 1 base and 5 bases, in that order; junction bases with no gene match: 2. CDR1 is SGHNT, CDR2 YYREEE, per germline (reference sequence).